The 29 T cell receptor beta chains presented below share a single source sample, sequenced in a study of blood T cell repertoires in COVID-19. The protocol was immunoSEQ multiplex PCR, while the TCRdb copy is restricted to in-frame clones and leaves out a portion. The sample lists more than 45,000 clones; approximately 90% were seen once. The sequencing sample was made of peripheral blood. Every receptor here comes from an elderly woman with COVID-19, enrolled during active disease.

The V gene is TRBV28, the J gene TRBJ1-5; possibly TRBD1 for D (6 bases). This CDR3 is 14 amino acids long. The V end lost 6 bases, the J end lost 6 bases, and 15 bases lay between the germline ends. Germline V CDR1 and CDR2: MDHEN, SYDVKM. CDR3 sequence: CASRLTGSIQPQHF. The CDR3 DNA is TGTGCCAGCAGACTAACAGGGTCGATTCAGCCCCAGCATTTT.

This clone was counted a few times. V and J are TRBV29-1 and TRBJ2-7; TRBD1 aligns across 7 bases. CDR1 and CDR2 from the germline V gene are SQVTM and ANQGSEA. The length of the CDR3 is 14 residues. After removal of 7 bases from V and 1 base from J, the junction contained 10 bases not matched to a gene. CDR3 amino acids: CSARQTGVSYEQYF. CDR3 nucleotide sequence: TGCAGCGCTCGACAAACAGGGGTTTCCTACGAGCAGTACTTC.

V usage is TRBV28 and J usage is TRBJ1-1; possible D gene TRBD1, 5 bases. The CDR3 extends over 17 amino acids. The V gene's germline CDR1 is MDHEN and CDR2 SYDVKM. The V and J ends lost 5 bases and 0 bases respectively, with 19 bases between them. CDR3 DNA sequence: TGTGCCAGCAGTCCTGTAGGGGAGGTAGTCATGAACACTGAAGCTTTCTTT. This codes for CASSPVGEVVMNTEAFF.

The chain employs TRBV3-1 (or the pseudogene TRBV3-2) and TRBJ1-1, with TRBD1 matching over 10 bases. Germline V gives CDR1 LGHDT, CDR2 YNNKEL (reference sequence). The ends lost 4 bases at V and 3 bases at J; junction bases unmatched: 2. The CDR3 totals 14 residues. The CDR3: CASSPGTGDTEAFF. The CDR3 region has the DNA TGTGCCAGCAGCCCCGGGACAGGGGACACTGAAGCTTTCTTT.

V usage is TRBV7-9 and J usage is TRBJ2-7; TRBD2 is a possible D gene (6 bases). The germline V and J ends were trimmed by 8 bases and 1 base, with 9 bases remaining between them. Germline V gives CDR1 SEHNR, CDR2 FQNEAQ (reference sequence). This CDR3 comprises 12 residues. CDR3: CASEGLSYEQYF. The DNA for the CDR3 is TGTGCCAGCGAGGGACTGTCCTACGAGCAGTACTTC.

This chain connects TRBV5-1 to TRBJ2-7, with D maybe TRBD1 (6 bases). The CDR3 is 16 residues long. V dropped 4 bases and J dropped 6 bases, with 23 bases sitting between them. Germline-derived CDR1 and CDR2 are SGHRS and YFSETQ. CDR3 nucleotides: TGCGCCAGCAGCCTCGTACAGGGTGGTCCCTTGTCCGAGCAGTACTTC. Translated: CASSLVQGGPLSEQYF.

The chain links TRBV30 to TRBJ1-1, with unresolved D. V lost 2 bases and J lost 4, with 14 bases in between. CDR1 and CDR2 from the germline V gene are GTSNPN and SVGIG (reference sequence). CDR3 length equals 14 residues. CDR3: CAWSPGWESTEAFF. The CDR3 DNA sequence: TGTGCCTGGAGTCCCGGTTGGGAGTCCACTGAAGCTTTCTTT. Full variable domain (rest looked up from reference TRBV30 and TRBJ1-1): SQTIHQWPATLVQPVGSPLSLECTVEGTSNPNLYWYRQAAGRGLQLLFYSVGIGQISSEVPQNLSASRPQDRQFILSSKKLLLSDSGFYLCAWSPGWESTEAFFGQGTRLTVV.

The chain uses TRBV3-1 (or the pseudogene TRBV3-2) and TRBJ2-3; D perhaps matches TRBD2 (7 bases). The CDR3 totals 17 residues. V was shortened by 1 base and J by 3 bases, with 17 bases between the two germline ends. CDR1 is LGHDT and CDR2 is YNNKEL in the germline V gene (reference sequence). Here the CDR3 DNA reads TGTGCCAGCAGCCAAGCCCGGGGGGCCCTCGTGACAGATACGCAGTATTTT. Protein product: CASSQARGALVTDTQYF.

The CDR3 protein is CASSNQGRVNTEAFF. CDR3 nucleotides: TGTGCCAGTTCTAACCAGGGGAGGGTGAACACTGAAGCTTTCTTT. V and J are TRBV19 and TRBJ1-1, with a weak D call TRBD1 (6 bases). V was clipped by 8 bases and J by 0 bases, with 16 bases between them. This CDR3 is 15 amino acids long. Germline V gene data show CDR1 as LNHDA and CDR2 as SQIVND (reference sequence).

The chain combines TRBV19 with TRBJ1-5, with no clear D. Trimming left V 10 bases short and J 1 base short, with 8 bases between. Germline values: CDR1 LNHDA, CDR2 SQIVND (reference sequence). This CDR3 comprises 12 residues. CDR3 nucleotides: TGTGCCACCACCCAGAGCAATCAGCCCCAGCATTTT. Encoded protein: CATTQSNQPQHF.

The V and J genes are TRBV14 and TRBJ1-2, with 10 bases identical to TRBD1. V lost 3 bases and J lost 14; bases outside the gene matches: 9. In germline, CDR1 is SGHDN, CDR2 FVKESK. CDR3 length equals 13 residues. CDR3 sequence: CASSHQTGTGVTF. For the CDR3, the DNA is TGTGCCAGCAGCCATCAAACCGGGACAGGGGTAACCTTC.

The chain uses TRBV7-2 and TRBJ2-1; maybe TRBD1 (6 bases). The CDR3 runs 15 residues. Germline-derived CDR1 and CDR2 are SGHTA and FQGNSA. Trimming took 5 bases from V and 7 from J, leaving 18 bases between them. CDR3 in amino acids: CASSPSGVGGNEQFF. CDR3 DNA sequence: TGTGCCAGCAGCCCGAGCGGCGTAGGGGGTAATGAGCAGTTCTTC.

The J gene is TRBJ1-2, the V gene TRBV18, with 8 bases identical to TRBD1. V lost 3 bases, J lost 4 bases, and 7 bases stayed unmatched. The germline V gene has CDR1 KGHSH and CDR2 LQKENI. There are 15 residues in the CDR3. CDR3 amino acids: CASSPGTGLLYGYTF. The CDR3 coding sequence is TGTGCCAGCTCACCTGGGACAGGACTTCTCTATGGCTACACCTTC.

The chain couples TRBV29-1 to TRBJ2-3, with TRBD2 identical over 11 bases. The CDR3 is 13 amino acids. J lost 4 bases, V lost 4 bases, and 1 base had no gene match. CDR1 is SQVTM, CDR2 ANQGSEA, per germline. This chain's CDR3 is CSVALAGADTQYF. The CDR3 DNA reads TGCAGCGTTGCACTAGCGGGGGCAGATACGCAGTATTTT.

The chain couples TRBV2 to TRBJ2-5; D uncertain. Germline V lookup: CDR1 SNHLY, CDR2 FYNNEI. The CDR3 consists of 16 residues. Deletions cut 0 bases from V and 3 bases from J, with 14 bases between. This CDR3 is CASSEARHTWEETQYF. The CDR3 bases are TGTGCCAGCAGTGAAGCCCGACACACCTGGGAAGAGACCCAGTACTTC.

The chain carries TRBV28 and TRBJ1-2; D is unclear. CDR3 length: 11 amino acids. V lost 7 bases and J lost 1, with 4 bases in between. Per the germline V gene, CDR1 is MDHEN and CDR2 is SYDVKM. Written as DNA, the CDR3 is TGTGCCAGCACCCGTAACTATGGCTACACCTTC. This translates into CASTRNYGYTF.

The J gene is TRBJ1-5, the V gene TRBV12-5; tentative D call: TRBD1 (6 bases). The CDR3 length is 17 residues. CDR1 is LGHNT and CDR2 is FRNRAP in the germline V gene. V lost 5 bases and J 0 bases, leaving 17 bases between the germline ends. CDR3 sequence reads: CASGTVEGGYSNQPQHF. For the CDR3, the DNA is TGTGCTAGTGGTACCGTGGAAGGGGGATATAGCAATCAGCCCCAGCATTTT.

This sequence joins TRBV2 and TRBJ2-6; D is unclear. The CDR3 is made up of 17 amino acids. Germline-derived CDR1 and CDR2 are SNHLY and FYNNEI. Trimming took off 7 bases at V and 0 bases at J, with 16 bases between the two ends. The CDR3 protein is CASTWRSLSSGANVLTF. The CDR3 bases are TGTGCCAGCACTTGGCGGTCCTTAAGCTCTGGGGCCAACGTCCTGACTTTC.

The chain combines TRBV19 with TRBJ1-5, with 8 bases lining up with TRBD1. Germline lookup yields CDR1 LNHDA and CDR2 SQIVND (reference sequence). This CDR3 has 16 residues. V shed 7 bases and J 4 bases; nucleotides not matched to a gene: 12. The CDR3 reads CASTPADRGGNQPQHF. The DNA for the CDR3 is TGTGCCAGTACCCCGGCCGACAGGGGAGGAAATCAGCCCCAGCATTTT.

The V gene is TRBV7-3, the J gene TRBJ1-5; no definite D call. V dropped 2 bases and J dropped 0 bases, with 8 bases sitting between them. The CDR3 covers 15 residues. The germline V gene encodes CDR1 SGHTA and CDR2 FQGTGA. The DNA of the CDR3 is TGTGCCAGCAGCTTAGGAGGGAATAGCAATCAGCCCCAGCATTTT. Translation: CASSLGGNSNQPQHF.

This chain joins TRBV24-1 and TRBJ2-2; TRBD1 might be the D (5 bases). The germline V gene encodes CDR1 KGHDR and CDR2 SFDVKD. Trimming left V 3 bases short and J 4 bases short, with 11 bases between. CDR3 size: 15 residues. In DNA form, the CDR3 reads TGTGCCACCAGTGATCCCAGGGCGGCCACCGGGGAGCTGTTTTTT. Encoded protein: CATSDPRAATGELFF.

The CDR3 here is CASSPIAGGVQYF. The CDR3 DNA follows: TGTGCCAGCAGCCCCATCGCCGGGGGAGTGCAGTACTTC. The chain recombines TRBV7-2 with TRBJ2-7; the D gene is possibly TRBD2 (6 bases). Germline assignment: CDR1 SGHTA and CDR2 FQGNSA. The CDR3 extends over 13 amino acids. V shed 5 bases and J shed 9 bases, with 17 bases lying between them.

The CDR3 DNA follows: TGTGCCAGCAGAACCCAGGGGGTTTCCTACGAGCAGTACTTC. This sequence encodes CASRTQGVSYEQYF. This sequence joins TRBV28 and TRBJ2-7; 7 bases agree with TRBD1. The V gene end was trimmed by 6 bases and the J gene end by 1 base; junction bases not matched to a gene: 6. The germline CDR1 and CDR2 sequences are MDHEN and SYDVKM. The length of the CDR3 is 14 residues.

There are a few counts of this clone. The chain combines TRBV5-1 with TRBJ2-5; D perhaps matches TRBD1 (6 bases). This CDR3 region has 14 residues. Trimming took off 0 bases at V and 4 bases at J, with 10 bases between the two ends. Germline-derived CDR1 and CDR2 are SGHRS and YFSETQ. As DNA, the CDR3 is TGCGCCAGCAGCTTGGACAGGGCAAGAGAGACCCAGTACTTC. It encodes CASSLDRARETQYF.

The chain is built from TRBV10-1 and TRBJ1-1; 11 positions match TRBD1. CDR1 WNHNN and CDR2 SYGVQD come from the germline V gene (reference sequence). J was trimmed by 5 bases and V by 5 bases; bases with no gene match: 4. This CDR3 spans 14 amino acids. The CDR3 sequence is CASSKDRGRTEAFF. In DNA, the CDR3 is TGCGCCAGCAGTAAGGACAGGGGGCGGACTGAAGCTTTCTTT.

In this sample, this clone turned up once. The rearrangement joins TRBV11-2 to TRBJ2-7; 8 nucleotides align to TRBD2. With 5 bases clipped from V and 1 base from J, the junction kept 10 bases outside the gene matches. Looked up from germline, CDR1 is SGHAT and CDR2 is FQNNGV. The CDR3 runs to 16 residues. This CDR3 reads CASSDPGGSASYEQYF. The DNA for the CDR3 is TGTGCCAGCAGCGATCCGGGGGGGTCGGCGTCCTACGAGCAGTACTTC.

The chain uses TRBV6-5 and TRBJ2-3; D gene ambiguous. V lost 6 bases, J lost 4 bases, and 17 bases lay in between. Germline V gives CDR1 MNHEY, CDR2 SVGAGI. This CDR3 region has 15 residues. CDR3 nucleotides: TGTGCCAGCAGGTCGAGCTTACTTTATGCAGATACGCAGTATTTT. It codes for CASRSSLLYADTQYF.

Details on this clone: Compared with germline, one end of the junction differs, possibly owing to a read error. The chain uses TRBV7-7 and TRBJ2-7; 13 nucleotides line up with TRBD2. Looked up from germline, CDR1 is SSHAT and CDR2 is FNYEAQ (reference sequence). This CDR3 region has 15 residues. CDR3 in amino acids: CASSLDGLAGAEQYF. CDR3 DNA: TGTGCTAGCAGCTTAGATGGACTAGCGGGAGCCGAGCAGTACTTC.

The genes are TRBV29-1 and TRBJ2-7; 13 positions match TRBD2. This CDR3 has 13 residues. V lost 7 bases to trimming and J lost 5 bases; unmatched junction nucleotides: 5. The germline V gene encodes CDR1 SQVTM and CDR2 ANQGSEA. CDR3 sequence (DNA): TGCAGCGCTAGACTAGCGGGAGGTCACGAGCAGTACTTC. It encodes CSARLAGGHEQYF.